The next 23 T cell receptor beta chains were all read from a single sample in a study of spatial heterogeneity in lung cancer. Broader study findings: Intratumoral expanded alpha and beta TCR counts were found to track tumor mutation counts.

Indicated time point: sample taken at primary tumor resection. TCRdb re-analysed the 5' RACE reads in MiXCR, keeping a single row per CDR3 protein. In the table there are some 11,000 distinct CDR3 sequences, 5.1% of which are singletons. No antigen has been identified for these receptors. The material was lung tumor tissue, obtained at surgery. The origin of the receptors is a male donor with early-stage non-small cell lung cancer.

Sample share makes this clonotype medium-sized. The V and J genes are TRBV12-3 or TRBV12-4 and TRBJ2-3, with D possibly being TRBD1 or TRBD2 (5 bases each). The CDR3 spans 16 residues. The V and J ends lost 6 bases and 2 bases respectively, with 18 bases between them. This CDR3 reads CASSPRVALLTDTQYF. For the CDR3, the DNA is TGTGCCAGCAGCCCCAGGGTAGCGCTTCTCACAGATACGCAGTATTTT.

This clonotype was detected ten times or more. The V call is TRBV12-3 or TRBV12-4, the J call TRBJ1-1; D is uncertain. CDR3 length equals 11 residues. The V end lost 3 bases, the J end lost 8 bases, and 7 bases lay between the germline ends. CDR3 nucleotide sequence: TGTGCCAGCAGTTTTCTCTCCGAAGCTTTCTTT. This translates into CASSFLSEAFF.

This clonotype was found a few times. The CDR3: CASSLDALSGFGTGELFF. The CDR3 coding sequence is TGTGCCAGCAGCTTAGACGCATTATCGGGGTTTGGCACCGGGGAGCTGTTTTTT. The chain couples TRBV7-6 to TRBJ2-2; D might be TRBD2 (5 bases). CDR1 is SGHVS, CDR2 FNYEAQ, per germline. The length of the CDR3 is 18 residues. Trimming removed 1 base at V and 4 bases at J, with 19 bases between.

At least ten counts were recorded for this clonotype. This sequence joins TRBV20-1 and TRBJ1-2, with D perhaps TRBD1 (6 bases). V shed 5 bases and J shed 4 bases, with 17 bases lying between them. Germline V gene lookup returns CDR1 DFQATT and CDR2 SNEGSKA (reference sequence). The CDR3 is made up of 14 amino acids. In DNA, the CDR3 is TGCAGTGCTGCTACGGACAGATCTAGCTATGGCTACACCTTC. Translating gives CSAATDRSSYGYTF.

This clonotype was recorded at least ten times. The chain carries TRBV7-8 and TRBJ1-3, with a tentative D call TRBD1 (5 bases). Trimming pared 4 bases from V and 4 bases from J, leaving 11 bases between. Germline assignment: CDR1 SGHVS and CDR2 FQNEAQ. The CDR3 contains 14 residues. The CDR3 spells CASSSPDTGNTIYF. The CDR3 region has the DNA TGTGCCAGCAGCTCTCCGGACACGGGAAACACCATATATTTT. Looking up the rest from reference TRBV7-8 and TRBJ1-3 gives the full variable domain: GAGVSQSPRYKVAKRGQDVALRCDPISGHVSLFWYQQALGQGPEFLTYFQNEAQLDKSGLPSDRFFAERPEGSVSTLKIQRTQQEDSAVYLCASSSPDTGNTIYFGEGSWLTVV.

This sequence joins TRBV28 and TRBJ2-3; 14 bases line up with TRBD2. J gave up 1 base and V 3 bases, and 0 bases lay outside the gene matches. Germline V gene lookup returns CDR1 MDHEN and CDR2 SYDVKM. The CDR3 loop spans 16 amino acids. This CDR3 reads CASSLTSGGGTDTQYF. DNA for the CDR3: TGTGCCAGCAGTTTGACTAGCGGGGGGGGCACAGATACGCAGTATTTT.

This clonotype is classed as medium-sized. The chain joins TRBV5-6 to TRBJ2-1, with D tentatively TRBD2 (6 bases). V lost 1 base to trimming and J lost 3 bases, with 11 bases between them. CDR1 is SGHDT and CDR2 is YYEEEE in the germline V gene. This CDR3 spans 15 amino acids. The CDR3 DNA reads as TGTGCCAGCAGCTTGATGGGACTTCTCTACAATGAGCAGTTCTTC. Translating it yields CASSLMGLLYNEQFF. The whole variable domain, filled in from reference TRBV5-6 and TRBJ2-1, reads DAGVTQSPTHLIKTRGQQVTLRCSPKSGHDTVSWYQQALGQGPQFIFQYYEEEERQRGNFPDRFSGHQFPNYSSELNVNALLLGDSALYLCASSLMGLLYNEQFFGPGTRLTVL.

This clonotype is classed as medium-sized. The CDR3 nucleotides read TGTGCCAGCGGCGAGGACACCTACGGAATTACCGGGGAGCTGTTTTTT. Its translation: CASGEDTYGITGELFF. The gene calls are TRBV14 and TRBJ2-2; TRBD1 is a possible D gene (5 bases). Germline values: CDR1 SGHDN, CDR2 FVKESK. The CDR3 totals 16 residues. V was trimmed by 8 bases and J by 5 bases, leaving 21 bases between them. Combining the CDR3 with reference TRBV14 and TRBJ2-2 gives the whole variable domain EAGVTQFPSHSVIEKGQTVTLRCDPISGHDNLYWYRRVMGKEIKFLLHFVKESKQDESGMPNNRFLAERTGGTYSTLKVQPAELEDSGVYFCASGEDTYGITGELFFGEGSRLTVL.

This clonotype has at least ten counts. This rearrangement joins TRBV12-3 or TRBV12-4 to TRBJ2-7; no reliable D call. The CDR3 sequence is 14 residues long. Trimming removed 3 bases from V and 3 bases from J, with 12 bases in between. The CDR3, as DNA: TGTGCCAGCAGTTTCGGCCAAGGCTACTACGAGCAGTACTTC. This gives the protein CASSFGQGYYEQYF.

This clonotype was observed many times. J is TRBJ1-6 and V is TRBV7-9; 7 nucleotides line up with TRBD1. This CDR3 has 14 residues. J was trimmed by 8 bases and V by 0 bases; bases with no gene match: 1. The V gene's germline CDR1 is SEHNR and CDR2 FQNEAQ (reference sequence). The CDR3 loop is CASSLAGGYSPLHF. The CDR3, as DNA: TGTGCCAGCAGCTTAGCAGGGGGCTATTCACCCCTCCACTTT. Full variable domain (rest looked up from reference TRBV7-9 and TRBJ1-6): DTGVSQNPRHKITKRGQNVTFRCDPISEHNRLYWYRQTLGQGPEFLTYFQNEAQLEKSRLLSDRFSAERPKGSFSTLEIQRTEQGDSAMYLCASSLAGGYSPLHFGNGTRLTVT.

This clonotype was picked up many times. V and J are TRBV4-1 and TRBJ1-3, with a weak D call TRBD1 (5 bases). V shed 0 bases and J shed 8 bases, with 14 bases lying between them. Germline V lookup: CDR1 MGHRA, CDR2 YSYEKL. The CDR3 sequence is 15 residues long. The CDR3 nucleotides read TGCGCCAGCAGCCAAGATCCAGGGACCAGGGACACCATATATTTT. It translates to CASSQDPGTRDTIYF.

Within the sample, this clonotype is medium-sized. The genes are TRBV29-1 and TRBJ2-1, with 10 bases matching TRBD1. J gave up 4 bases and V 5 bases, and 8 bases lay outside the gene matches. This CDR3 comprises 15 residues. CDR1 SQVTM and CDR2 ANQGSEA come from the germline V gene. The CDR3 DNA reads as TGCAGCGTTTGGGGGGGACAGGGGCTATACAATGAGCAGTTCTTC. This translates into CSVWGGQGLYNEQFF.

The rearrangement uses TRBV5-5 and TRBJ2-3; D is undetermined. The CDR3 contains 14 residues. V was shortened by 4 bases and J by 5 bases, with 14 bases between the two germline ends. Germline values: CDR1 SGHKS, CDR2 YYEKEE (reference sequence). The CDR3 sequence: CASSPGAAQDTQYF. CDR3 nucleotide sequence: TGTGCCAGCAGCCCCGGCGCAGCGCAAGATACGCAGTATTTT.

This clonotype counts as medium-sized. The genes are TRBV20-1 and TRBJ2-2; no definite D call. From germline, CDR1 is DFQATT and CDR2 SNEGSKA (reference sequence). Trimming left V 4 bases short and J 1 base short, with 10 bases between. The CDR3 contains 14 residues. CDR3 sequence: CSAKKVGNTGELFF. As DNA, the CDR3 is TGCAGTGCTAAAAAAGTCGGGAACACCGGGGAGCTGTTTTTT.

This clonotype was detected only a few times. The chain recombines TRBV29-1 with TRBJ1-1; the D is unclear. The CDR3 covers 14 residues. Trimming removed 4 bases from V and 6 bases from J, with 18 bases in between. The V gene's germline CDR1 is SQVTM and CDR2 ANQGSEA. The CDR3 here is CSVARSEVVSEAFF. The CDR3 DNA reads TGCAGCGTTGCCAGAAGTGAGGTGGTCTCTGAAGCTTTCTTT.

J is TRBJ2-2 and V is TRBV19, with TRBD1 as a possible D gene (6 bases). The CDR3 consists of 17 residues. Germline loops: CDR1 LNHDA, CDR2 SQIVND (reference sequence). The ends were cut back, 7 bases at V and 6 bases at J, with 24 bases in the middle. The CDR3 here is CASNMGLTGLRSGELFF. The CDR3 DNA sequence: TGTGCCAGTAATATGGGTCTGACAGGTTTACGATCCGGGGAGCTGTTTTTT.

The chain recombines TRBV28 with TRBJ1-5; a weak D match, TRBD1 (5 bases). The CDR3 sequence is 12 residues long. Trimming cost V 10 bases and J 3 bases, with 10 bases left between them. Germline V gene sequence: CDR1 MDHEN, CDR2 SYDVKM. CDR3: CATQGNNQPQHF. CDR3 DNA: TGTGCCACCCAGGGAAACAATCAGCCCCAGCATTTT.

This clonotype came up a few times. This rearrangement joins TRBV2 to TRBJ2-3; 10 bases line up with TRBD2. With 10 bases clipped from V and 6 bases from J, the junction kept 10 bases outside the gene matches. The CDR3 totals 14 residues. Per the germline V gene, CDR1 is SNHLY and CDR2 is FYNNEI. In DNA form, the CDR3 reads TGTGCCACCCAGCGGGAGGGCCGCGGCGATACGCAGTATTTT. Translating gives CATQREGRGDTQYF.

This clonotype has at least ten counts. The chain carries TRBV5-1 and TRBJ2-7; D not resolved. With 0 bases removed from V and 7 bases from J, the gap between germline ends came to 17 bases. This CDR3 region has 15 residues. Germline V CDR1 and CDR2: SGHRS, YFSETQ. The CDR3 reads CASSLAASLLGEQYF. CDR3 nucleotides: TGCGCCAGCAGCTTGGCAGCTTCTCTCTTGGGAGAGCAGTACTTC.

This clonotype was counted ten times or more. This chain joins TRBV7-2 and TRBJ2-3; TRBD2 is a possible D gene (5 bases). The germline gives CDR1 SGHTA, CDR2 FQGNSA. The CDR3 length is 15 residues. With 5 bases removed from V and 2 bases from J, the gap between germline ends came to 14 bases. The CDR3 sequence: CASSQGLSSTDTQYF. In DNA, the CDR3 is TGTGCCAGCAGCCAAGGACTGTCCTCCACAGATACGCAGTATTTT.

This clonotype was counted at least ten times. V and J are TRBV5-1 and TRBJ2-7, with TRBD2 identical over 14 bases. Germline assignment: CDR1 SGHRS and CDR2 YFSETQ. Trimming removed 2 bases from V and 6 bases from J; junction bases left unmatched: 7. The CDR3 extends over 16 amino acids. CDR3 coding DNA: TGCGCCAGCAGCTTACAAACGGGACTAGCGGGAGCCGAGCAGTACTTC. This gives the protein CASSLQTGLAGAEQYF.

Sample share makes this clonotype medium-sized. The CDR3 spells CASSRGQNYGYTF. The DNA of the CDR3 is TGTGCCAGCAGCCGTGGACAGAACTATGGCTACACCTTC. The chain uses TRBV4-2 and TRBJ1-2; TRBD1 is a possible D gene (6 bases). Germline CDR1 is LGHNA and CDR2 is YNFKEQ. V lost 4 bases to trimming and J lost 2 bases, with 8 bases between them. This CDR3 has 13 residues.

This clonotype was observed at least ten times. The V gene is TRBV6-2 or TRBV6-3, the J gene TRBJ2-2; weak D call: TRBD2 (5 bases). Trimming left V 0 bases short and J 3 bases short, with 5 bases between. The CDR3 is made up of 14 amino acids. Germline CDR1 is MNHEY and CDR2 is SVGEGT. The chain's CDR3 is CASSYSLDTGELFF. Here the CDR3 DNA reads TGTGCCAGCAGTTACTCACTAGACACCGGGGAGCTGTTTTTT.